One and the same sample provided the 8 T cell receptor beta chains below, sequenced in a study of blood T cells in healthy people across ages. It was with a sample-barcoded 5' primer and a J-beta primer mix that a second PCR of roughly 6 to 11 cycles was run. TCRdb called the 5' RACE reads again in MiXCR, with one record for every CDR3 protein. The data show over a million distinct CDR3 sequences, around two fifths seen once. Sequencing was performed on blood. These TCRs come from a woman aged 18-35 years in good health.

This clonotype has more than one count but fewer than ten. The rearrangement uses TRBV28 and TRBJ2-1; D may correspond to TRBD1 or TRBD2 (5 bases each). With 5 bases removed from V and 9 bases from J, the gap between germline ends came to 11 bases. The CDR3 extends over 12 amino acids. The germline V gene has CDR1 MDHEN and CDR2 SYDVKM. CDR3: CASSTNGAEQFF. The CDR3 coding sequence is TGTGCCAGCAGTACCAACGGGGCTGAGCAGTTCTTC.

As DNA, the CDR3 is TGTGCCAGCAGCCCTTGGCAGGGGAGTGGGTACGAGCAGTACTTC. It is translated as CASSPWQGSGYEQYF. The chain joins TRBV7-2 to TRBJ2-7; D might be TRBD1 (6 bases). The CDR3 has 15 residues. From germline, CDR1 is SGHTA and CDR2 FQGNSA. V gave up 5 bases and J gave up 4 bases, with 18 bases separating them.

V gene TRBV10-3 combines with J gene TRBJ2-7, with D maybe TRBD2 (5 bases). With 2 bases removed from V and 0 bases from J, the gap between germline ends came to 5 bases. The V gene's germline CDR1 is ENHRY and CDR2 SYGVKD. The CDR3 has 13 amino acids. CDR3 sequence (DNA): TGTGCCATCAGTGAGACTAGCTCCTACGAGCAGTACTTC. The encoded protein is CAISETSSYEQYF.

This clonotype has more than one count but fewer than ten. The V call is TRBV29-1, the J call TRBJ1-2; perhaps TRBD1 as D (5 bases). CDR3 length: 13 amino acids. Germline V gene lookup returns CDR1 SQVTM and CDR2 ANQGSEA. V was shortened by 3 bases and J by 2 bases, with 10 bases between the two germline ends. The CDR3 spells CSVDTGENYGYTF. CDR3 coding DNA: TGCAGCGTTGATACAGGAGAGAACTATGGCTACACCTTC.

This clonotype was seen a few times. This chain connects TRBV6-6 to TRBJ2-1; unclear D gene. Germline V gene data show CDR1 as MNHNY and CDR2 as SVGAGI (reference sequence). This CDR3 spans 11 amino acids. V dropped 5 bases and J dropped 9 bases, with 8 bases sitting between them. CDR3 region: CASSNPPEQFF. In nucleotides, the CDR3 is TGTGCCAGCAGTAACCCCCCTGAGCAGTTCTTC.

This chain connects TRBV6-5 to TRBJ2-1; TRBD1 might be the D (6 bases). Trimming shortened V by 6 bases and J by 0 bases, and 15 bases separated the two germline ends. Germline-derived CDR1 and CDR2 are MNHEY and SVGAGI. The CDR3 length is 16 residues. The CDR3 reads CASRGEQGYSYNEQFF. The CDR3 bases are TGTGCCAGCAGGGGGGAACAGGGTTACTCCTACAATGAGCAGTTCTTC.

This clonotype was counted between two and nine times. The rearrangement uses TRBV27 and TRBJ1-2; no definite D call. Trimming removed 5 bases from V and 4 bases from J, with 14 bases in between. This CDR3 has 14 residues. The germline CDR1 and CDR2 sequences are MNHEY and SMNVEV (reference sequence). The CDR3 here is CASSRRVPVYGYTF. DNA for the CDR3: TGTGCCAGCAGTCGGCGGGTGCCGGTCTATGGCTACACCTTC.

The chain links TRBV20-1 to TRBJ2-3; tentative D call: TRBD2 (6 bases). The CDR3 loop spans 15 amino acids. Between the trimmed V and J ends, which lost 6 bases and 4 bases, there was a span of 20 bases. From germline, CDR1 is DFQATT and CDR2 SNEGSKA (reference sequence). The CDR3 DNA is TGCAGTGCCTCCCTAGCGCTCCGCCTCGCAGATACGCAGTATTTT. Translated, it gives CSASLALRLADTQYF.